This TCR beta chain came from a study of type 1 and type 2 diabetes patients (dated by TCRdb to the mid-2010s). Describing the broader study: The cohort comprised some ten type 1 diabetes patients, four type 2 diabetes patients and roughly 6 nondiabetic controls recruited in China. Throughout the study, CD4 or CD8 MicroBeads on MACS columns were used to positively select CD4+ and CD8+ T cells from PBMCs. The whole study generated 18,976,912 paired-end reads. In the study, high-throughput sequencing was used to profile TCRbeta repertoires so that type 1 diabetes, type 2 diabetes and nondiabetic individuals could be compared. Type 2 diabetes patients served as a disease comparison group for the type 1 diabetes patients. Comparing 20-cycle and roughly 27-cycle amplification showed similar V gene usage, suggesting similar primer efficiencies and random PCR bias. The TCRbeta libraries underwent paired-end sequencing on Illumina HiSeq 2000 or MiSeq instruments. What the research found in general, with its limitations: Type 2 diabetes patients had few highly-expanded CD4+ clones (median one), and those clones made up a median roughly 3.7% of reads. The study groups were not matched for age and gender, which could bias interpretation. In both CD4+ and CD8+ T cells, type 2 diabetes repertoires were highly diverse, with diversity significantly greater than that of type 1 diabetes repertoires. Because only a limited number of T2D and control samples were sequenced, some T1D-only HECs might also be present in more T2D or control samples. Type 2 diabetes and control samples had highly correlated V and J gene usage patterns, with the correlation between samples averaging roughly 0.97.

Every diabetic patient fulfilled standard classification criteria for type 1 or type 2 diabetes, and glucose and C-peptide were evaluated using WHO-recommended methods. Donors were excluded if they had other autoimmune diseases or infections within the previous four weeks. Roughly 9.5 milliliters of peripheral blood were collected from each participant. PBMCs were isolated with LymphoPrep density separation. TCRdb names Illumina MiSeq as the instrument used. For TCRbeta CDR3 amplification, the template was genomic DNA taken from the sorted T cell subsets. The TCRbeta CDR3 region was amplified by multiplex PCR using 30 forward and 13 reverse primers. PCR products were purified with AMPure XP beads, then indices and adaptors were added in a second roughly 23-cycle PCR. Before sequencing, libraries were gel-purified with the QIAquick Gel Extraction Kit. As for the authors' bioinformatics: Paired-end reads were merged using FLASH and were aligned with IgBLAST to IMGT V, D and J germline references. After reads whose alignment identity to germline references fell below 70% were discarded, approximately 11 million reads remained study-wide. CDR3 boundaries, reading frame and productivity were assigned according to IMGT definitions. Highly-expanded clones were defined as clones making up 1% or more of reads, and normalized Shannon entropy was used to measure diversity. Group differences in Shannon entropy were tested with unpaired two-tailed t-tests. TCRdb passed the public sequencing reads through fastp at Q25 and MiXCR, retaining productive beta sequences. CDR3 protein sequences are deduplicated, and each keeps its most common genes and DNA. TCRdb assigned the V and J calls; the authors' analysis was not used. The sample records under 300,000 distinct CDR3 sequences, roughly 50% of which are singletons. Roughly 13% of the sample goes to the ten largest clones.

With regard to this clonotype: Its antigen target is currently unknown. Per-nucleotide qualities are absent, and no much larger clonotype sits a single base away.

The CDR3 runs 16 amino acids, cysteine and phenylalanine included. Only the CDR3 DNA is retained, 48 bases long and in frame from the first base. Clipping removes 4 bases from V and 9 bases from J, with 13 as the unmatched junction base count. As encoded in the germline V gene, CDR1 is SNHLY while CDR2 is FYNNEI. Here the chain combines TRBV2 and TRBJ2-1; 9 bases in the junction line up with TRBD2. The sequenced sample was peripheral blood mononuclear cells (PBMCs). This receptor was taken from a man aged 18 to 29 with type 2 diabetes. Read as DNA, the sequence is TGTGCCAGCAGTGGTCGAGCGGGGGGCCGAATTAGTGAGCAGTTCTTC. This sequence encodes CASSGRAGGRISEQFF.